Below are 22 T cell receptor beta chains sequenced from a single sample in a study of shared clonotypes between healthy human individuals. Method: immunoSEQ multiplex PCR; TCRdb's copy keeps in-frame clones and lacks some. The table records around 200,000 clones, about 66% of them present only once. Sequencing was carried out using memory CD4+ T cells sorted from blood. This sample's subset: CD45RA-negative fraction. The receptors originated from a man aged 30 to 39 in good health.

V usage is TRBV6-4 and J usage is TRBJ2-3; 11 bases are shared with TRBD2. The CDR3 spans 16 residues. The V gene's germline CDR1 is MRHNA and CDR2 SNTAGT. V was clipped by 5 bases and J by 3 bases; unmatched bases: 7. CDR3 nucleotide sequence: TGTGCCAGCAGTTCGGGTCGGACTAGCGGGACAGATACGCAGTATTTT. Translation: CASSSGRTSGTDTQYF.

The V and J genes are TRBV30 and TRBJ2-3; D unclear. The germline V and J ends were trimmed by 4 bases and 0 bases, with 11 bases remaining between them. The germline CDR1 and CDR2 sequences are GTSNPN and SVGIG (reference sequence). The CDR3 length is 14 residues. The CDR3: CAWTLLASTDTQYF. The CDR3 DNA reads TGTGCCTGGACGTTATTGGCGAGCACAGATACGCAGTATTTT.

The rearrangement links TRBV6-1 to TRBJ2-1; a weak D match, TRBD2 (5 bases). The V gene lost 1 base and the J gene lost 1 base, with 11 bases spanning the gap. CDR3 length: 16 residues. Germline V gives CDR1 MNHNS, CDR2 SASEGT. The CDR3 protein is CASSEGPGGSYNEQFF. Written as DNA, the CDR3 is TGTGCCAGCAGTGAAGGTCCTGGCGGGTCCTACAATGAGCAGTTCTTC.

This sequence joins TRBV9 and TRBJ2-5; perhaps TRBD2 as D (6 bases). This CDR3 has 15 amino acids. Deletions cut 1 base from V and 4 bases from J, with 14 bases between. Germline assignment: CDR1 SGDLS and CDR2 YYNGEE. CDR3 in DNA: TGTGCCAGCAGCGTAAATACGGGAGCGGGAGAGACCCAGTACTTC. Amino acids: CASSVNTGAGETQYF. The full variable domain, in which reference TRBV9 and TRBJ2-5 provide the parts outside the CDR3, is DSGVTQTPKHLITATGQRVTLRCSPRSGDLSVYWYQQSLDQGLQFLIQYYNGEERAKGNILERFSAQQFPDLHSELNLSSLELGDSALYFCASSVNTGAGETQYFGPGTRLLVL.

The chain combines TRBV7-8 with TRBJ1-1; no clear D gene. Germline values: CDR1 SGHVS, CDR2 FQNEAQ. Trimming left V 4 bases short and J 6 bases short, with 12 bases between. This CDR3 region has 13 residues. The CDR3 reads CASSWEERAEAFF. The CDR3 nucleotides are TGTGCCAGCAGCTGGGAGGAAAGGGCTGAAGCTTTCTTT.

DNA for the CDR3: TGCGCCAGCAGCTTGGGAGGGTTCACCGGGGAGCTGTTTTTT. Translating it yields CASSLGGFTGELFF. J is TRBJ2-2 and V is TRBV5-1; the D gene is possibly TRBD2 (5 bases). Germline V CDR1 and CDR2: SGHRS, YFSETQ. There are 14 residues in the CDR3. Trimming took 0 bases from V and 4 from J, leaving 7 bases between them.

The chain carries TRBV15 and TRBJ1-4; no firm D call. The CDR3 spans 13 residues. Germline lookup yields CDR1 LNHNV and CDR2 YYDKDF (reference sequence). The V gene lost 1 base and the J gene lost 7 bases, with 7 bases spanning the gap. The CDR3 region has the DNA TGTGCCACCAGCAGAGGGGATGGTGAAAAACTGTTTTTT. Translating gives CATSRGDGEKLFF.

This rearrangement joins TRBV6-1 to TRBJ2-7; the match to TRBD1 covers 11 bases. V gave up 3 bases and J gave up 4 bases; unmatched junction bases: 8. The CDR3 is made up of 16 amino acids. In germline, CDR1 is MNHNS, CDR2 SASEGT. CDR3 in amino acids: CASSERMGDRGYEQYF. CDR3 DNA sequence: TGTGCCAGCAGTGAGAGGATGGGGGACAGGGGGTACGAGCAGTACTTC.

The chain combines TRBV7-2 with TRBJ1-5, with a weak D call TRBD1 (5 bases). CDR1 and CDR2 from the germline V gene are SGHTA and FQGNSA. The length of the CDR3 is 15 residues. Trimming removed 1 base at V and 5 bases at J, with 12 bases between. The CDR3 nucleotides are TGTGCCAGCAGCTTAGACTCGCGGGGGGATCAGCCCCAGCATTTT. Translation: CASSLDSRGDQPQHF.

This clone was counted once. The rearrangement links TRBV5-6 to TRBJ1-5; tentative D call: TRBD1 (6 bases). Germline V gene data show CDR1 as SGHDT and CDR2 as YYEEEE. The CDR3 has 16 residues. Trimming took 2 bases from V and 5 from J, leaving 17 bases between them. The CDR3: CASSLLALGGYQPQHF. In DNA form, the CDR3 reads TGTGCCAGCAGCTTACTAGCGTTAGGGGGATATCAGCCCCAGCATTTT.

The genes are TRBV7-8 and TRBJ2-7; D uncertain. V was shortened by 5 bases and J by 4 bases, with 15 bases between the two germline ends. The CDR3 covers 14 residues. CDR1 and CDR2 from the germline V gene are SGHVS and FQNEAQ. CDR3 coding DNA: TGTGCCAGCAGCCCCGTCAGCTTTGGGTACGAGCAGTACTTC. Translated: CASSPVSFGYEQYF.

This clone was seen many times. CDR3 sequence: CASSQTRGETQYF. CDR3 DNA sequence: TGCGCCAGCAGCCAGACCCGCGGGGAGACCCAGTACTTC. This chain connects TRBV5-1 to TRBJ2-5; possibly TRBD2 for D (5 bases). The CDR3 extends over 13 amino acids. The germline gives CDR1 SGHRS, CDR2 YFSETQ. The V and J ends lost 4 bases and 5 bases respectively, with 12 bases between them. Variable domain in full (rest from reference TRBV5-1 and TRBJ2-5): KAGVTQTPRYLIKTRGQQVTLSCSPISGHRSVSWYQQTPGQGLQFLFEYFSETQRNKGNFPGRFSGRQFSNSRSEMNVSTLELGDSALYLCASSQTRGETQYFGPGTRLLVL.

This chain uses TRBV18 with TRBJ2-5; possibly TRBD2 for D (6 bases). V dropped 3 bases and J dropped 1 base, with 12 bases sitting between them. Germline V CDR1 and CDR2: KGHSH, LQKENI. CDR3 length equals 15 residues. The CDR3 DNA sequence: TGTGCCAGCTCACCCTCCGGACTAACCCAAGAGACCCAGTACTTC. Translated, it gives CASSPSGLTQETQYF. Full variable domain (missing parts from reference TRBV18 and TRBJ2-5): NAGVMQNPRHLVRRRGQEARLRCSPMKGHSHVYWYRQLPEEGLKFMVYLQKENIIDESGMPKERFSAEFPKEGPSILRIQQVVRGDSAAYFCASSPSGLTQETQYFGPGTRLLVL.

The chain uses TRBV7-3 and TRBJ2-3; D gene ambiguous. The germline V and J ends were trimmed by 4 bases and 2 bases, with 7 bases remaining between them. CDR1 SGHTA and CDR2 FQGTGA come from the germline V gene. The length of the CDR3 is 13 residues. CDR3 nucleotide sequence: TGTGCCAGCAGCTCGGTGGACACAGATACGCAGTATTTT. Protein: CASSSVDTDTQYF.

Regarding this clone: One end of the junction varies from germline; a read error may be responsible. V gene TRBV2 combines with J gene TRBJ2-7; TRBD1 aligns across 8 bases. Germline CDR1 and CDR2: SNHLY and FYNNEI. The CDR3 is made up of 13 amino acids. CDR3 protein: CATSGTGSSEQYF. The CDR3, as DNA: TGTGCCACCTCCGGGACAGGCTCCTCCGAGCAGTACTTC.

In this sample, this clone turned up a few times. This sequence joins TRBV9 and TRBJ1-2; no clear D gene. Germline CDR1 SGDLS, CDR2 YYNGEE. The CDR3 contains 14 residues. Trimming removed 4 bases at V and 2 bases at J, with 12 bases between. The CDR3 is CASSPSPENYGYTF. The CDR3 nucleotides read TGTGCCAGCAGCCCCTCCCCTGAGAACTATGGCTACACCTTC.

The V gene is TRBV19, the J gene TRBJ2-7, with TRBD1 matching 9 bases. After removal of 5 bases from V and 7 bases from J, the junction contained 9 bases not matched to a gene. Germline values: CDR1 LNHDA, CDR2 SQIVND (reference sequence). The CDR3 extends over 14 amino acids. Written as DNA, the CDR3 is TGTGCCAGTAGTTTTCGACAGGGGGTAGGAGAGCAGTACTTC. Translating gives CASSFRQGVGEQYF.

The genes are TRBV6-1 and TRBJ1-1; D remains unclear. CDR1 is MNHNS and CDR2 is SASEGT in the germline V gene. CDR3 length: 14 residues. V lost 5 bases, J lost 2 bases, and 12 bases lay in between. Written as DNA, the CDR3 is TGTGCCAGCAGTATCAACCACGGTAACACTGAAGCTTTCTTT. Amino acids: CASSINHGNTEAFF.

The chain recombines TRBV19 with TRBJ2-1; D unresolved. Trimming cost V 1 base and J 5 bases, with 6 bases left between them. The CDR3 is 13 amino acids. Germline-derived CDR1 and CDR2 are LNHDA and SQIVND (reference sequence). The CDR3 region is CASSIGVNNEQFF. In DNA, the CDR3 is TGTGCCAGTAGTATAGGGGTGAACAATGAGCAGTTCTTC.

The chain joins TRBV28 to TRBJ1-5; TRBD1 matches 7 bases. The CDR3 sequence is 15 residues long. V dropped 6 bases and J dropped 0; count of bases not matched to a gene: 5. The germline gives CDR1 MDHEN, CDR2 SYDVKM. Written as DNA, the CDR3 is TGTGCCAGCAGCCAGACAGGGAATAGCAATCAGCCCCAGCATTTT. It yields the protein CASSQTGNSNQPQHF.

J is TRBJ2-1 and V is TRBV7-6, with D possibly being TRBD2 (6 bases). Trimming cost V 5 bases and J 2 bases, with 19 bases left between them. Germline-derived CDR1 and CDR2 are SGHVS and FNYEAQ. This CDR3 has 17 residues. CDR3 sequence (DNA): TGTGCCAGCAGCCGCGAGAGTCCTAGCGTTCCCTACAATGAGCAGTTCTTC. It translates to CASSRESPSVPYNEQFF.

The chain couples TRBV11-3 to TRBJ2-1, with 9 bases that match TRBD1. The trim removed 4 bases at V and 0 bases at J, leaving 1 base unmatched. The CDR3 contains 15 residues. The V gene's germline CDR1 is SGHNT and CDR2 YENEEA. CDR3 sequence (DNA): TGTGCCAGCAGCTCGGGACAGGGCTCCTACAATGAGCAGTTCTTC. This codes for CASSSGQGSYNEQFF.